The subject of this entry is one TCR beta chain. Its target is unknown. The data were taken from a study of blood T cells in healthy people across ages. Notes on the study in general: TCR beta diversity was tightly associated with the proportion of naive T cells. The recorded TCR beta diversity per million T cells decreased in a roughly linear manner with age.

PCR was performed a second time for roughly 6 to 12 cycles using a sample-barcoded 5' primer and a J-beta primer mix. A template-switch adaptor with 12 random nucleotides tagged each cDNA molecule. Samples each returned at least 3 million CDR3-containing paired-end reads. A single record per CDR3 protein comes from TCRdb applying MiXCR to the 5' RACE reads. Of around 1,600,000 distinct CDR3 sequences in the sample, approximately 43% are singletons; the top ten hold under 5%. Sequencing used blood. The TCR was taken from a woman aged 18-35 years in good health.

CDR3 DNA sequence: TGTGCCAGCAGCCAAACCAGGACAGGGGAAAAGACCCAGTACTTC. Residues: CASSQTRTGEKTQYF. The chain joins TRBV14 to TRBJ2-4; 9 bases are a match to TRBD1. The J call is doubtful: the DNA matches TRBJ2-5 better. Germline V gene lookup returns CDR1 SGHDN and CDR2 FVKESK. The CDR3 covers 15 residues.